This T cell receptor (beta chain) was sequenced during a study of spatial heterogeneity in lung cancer. Turning to the study itself: The study consistently detected more beta-chain than alpha-chain sequences. Study-wide results and limits: Tumoral mutation counts were tracked by counts of expanded intratumoral alpha and beta TCRs.

By share, this clonotype ranks as medium-sized. Its antigen is unidentified. The CDR3 loop spans 16 amino acids. Trimming removed 2 bases from V and 2 bases from J, with 16 bases in between. Germline assignment: CDR1 SEHNR and CDR2 FQNEAQ (reference sequence). Each TCR cDNA molecule bore a unique molecular identifier. TCRdb passed the 5' RACE reads through MiXCR, listing each CDR3 protein once. The data contain about 6,000 distinct CDR3 sequences, less than 15% of them singletons. Specified time point: sample taken at primary tumor resection. Unsorted whole RNA samples from tumor, nontumor lung or frozen PBMC were sequenced.

The TCR originated in a male donor with early-stage non-small cell lung cancer. The rearrangement uses TRBV7-9 and TRBJ2-7, with D uncertain. The sequencing used lung tumor tissue, collected at surgery. The CDR3, as DNA: TGTGCCAGCAGCTTACTAACCGGACCGGTTACCTACGAGCAGTACTTC. Translating gives CASSLLTGPVTYEQYF. The full variable domain, its missing parts supplied by reference TRBV7-9 and TRBJ2-7, is DTGVSQNPRHKITKRGQNVTFRCDPISEHNRLYWYRQTLGQGPEFLTYFQNEAQLEKSRLLSDRFSAERPKGSFSTLEIQRTEQGDSAMYLCASSLLTGPVTYEQYFGPGTRLTVT.